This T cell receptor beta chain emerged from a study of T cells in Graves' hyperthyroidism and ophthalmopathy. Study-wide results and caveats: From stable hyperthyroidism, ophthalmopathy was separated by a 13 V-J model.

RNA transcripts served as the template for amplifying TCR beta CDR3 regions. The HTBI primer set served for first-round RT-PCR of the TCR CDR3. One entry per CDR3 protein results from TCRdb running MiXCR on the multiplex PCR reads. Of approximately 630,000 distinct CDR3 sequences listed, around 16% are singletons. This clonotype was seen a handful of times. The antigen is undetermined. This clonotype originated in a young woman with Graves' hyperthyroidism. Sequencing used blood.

DNA for the CDR3: TGTGCCAGCAGTCCCTCGGGGCGGGAACGGCAGTACTTC. The encoded protein is CASSPSGRERQYF. This chain uses TRBV28 with TRBJ2-7, with D perhaps matching TRBD2 (6 bases). Per the germline V gene, CDR1 is MDHEN and CDR2 is SYDVKM. V lost 5 bases, J lost 9 bases, and 17 bases lay in between. The CDR3 sequence is 13 residues long.